This T cell receptor (beta chain) was observed in a study of blood T cell repertoires in COVID-19. Overall study: PBMCs, B-cell-depleted T cells, or T cells provided the cDNA or gDNA that made up the material.

All enrollees were about 18 to 89 years old and from roughly 22 US areas. Symptom resolution, clearance, or two negative PCRs marked donors in Cohort 3 as recovered. Germline values: CDR1 LNHDA, CDR2 SQIVND (reference sequence). The CDR3 runs to 14 residues. V lost 4 bases and J 4 bases, leaving 13 bases between the germline ends. Original methodology: Reference gene primers were amplified, and this amplification served to estimate nucleated cell counts. Repertoires were generated with immunoSEQ multiplex PCR, while TCRdb's copy carries only in-frame clones and drops some. V and J calls and clone size are copied from that table; D and trimming were computed from the DNA. The table lists hundreds of thousands of clones, roughly 87% of them singletons.

Sequenced: PBMCs or T cells enriched from blood (not recorded which). The source is a woman in her twenties or thirties who had recovered from COVID-19. The V gene is TRBV19, the J gene TRBJ1-2; no clear D. The CDR3 DNA sequence: TGTGCCAGTAGTACCTTAAAGGCGGGCTATGGCTACACCTTC. Amino acid sequence: CASSTLKAGYGYTF.